Below are 26 T cell receptor beta chains sequenced from a single sample in a study of T-cell memory formation after mild COVID-19. TCRdb used MiXCR to reprocess the 5' RACE reads, holding one entry per CDR3 protein. Of 280,000 or so distinct CDR3 sequences listed, under 20% were seen once; the top ten hold 20% to 25%. The material sequenced was PBMCs or a T cell subset sorted from them (not recorded which). All receptors derive from a young man who had mild COVID-19 (a few samples of this study predate the infection). Cell type and time point are not known.

This clonotype has only a few counts. V and J are TRBV4-3 and TRBJ2-1; D possibly corresponds to TRBD2 (5 bases). Trimming took 2 bases from V and 8 from J, leaving 19 bases between them. The CDR3 spans 16 residues. From germline, CDR1 is LGHNA and CDR2 YSLEER. DNA for the CDR3: TGCGCCAGCAGCCAAATTAGCCCCCTAGCCGTGCATGAGCAGTTCTTC. It codes for CASSQISPLAVHEQFF.

This clonotype occurred a few times. The chain recombines TRBV7-6 with TRBJ2-3; D is ambiguous. Per germline, CDR1 SGHVS and CDR2 FNYEAQ. This CDR3 is 12 amino acids long. V dropped 5 bases and J dropped 2 bases, with 5 bases sitting between them. As DNA, the CDR3 is TGTGCCAGCAGCCCCCACACAGATACGCAGTATTTT. Protein product: CASSPHTDTQYF.

This clonotype turned up a few times. CDR3 region: CASRGARVEYLAGELFF. Written as DNA, the CDR3 is TGTGCCAGCAGAGGGGCCAGGGTCGAATATCTAGCCGGGGAGCTGTTTTTT. The chain links TRBV7-8 to TRBJ2-2; D is perhaps TRBD1 (5 bases). Germline CDR1 reads SGHVS; CDR2 reads FQNEAQ. Trimming left V 6 bases short and J 6 bases short, with 23 bases between. The CDR3 length is 17 residues.

This clonotype occurred a few times. The J gene is TRBJ2-3, the V gene TRBV27, with D possibly being TRBD1 or TRBD2 (5 bases each). Between the trimmed V and J ends, which lost 8 bases and 5 bases, there was a span of 20 bases. This CDR3 contains 15 residues. Germline lookup yields CDR1 MNHEY and CDR2 SMNVEV (reference sequence). For the CDR3, the DNA is TGTGCCAGCTGGAGCGGCGGACGAGGGGTAGATACGCAGTATTTT. This encodes CASWSGGRGVDTQYF.

This clonotype turned up a few times. This chain links TRBV6-6 with TRBJ2-7; 8 nucleotides align to TRBD2. The V gene end was trimmed by 5 bases and the J gene end by 5 bases; junction bases not matched to a gene: 8. The germline V gene has CDR1 MNHNY and CDR2 SVGAGI (reference sequence). CDR3 length equals 14 residues. CDR3 protein: CASSPAGGPNEQYV. For the CDR3, the DNA is TGTGCCAGCAGTCCCGCGGGGGGTCCCAACGAGCAGTACGTC.

J is TRBJ2-1 and V is TRBV5-1; TRBD2 might be the D (5 bases). The CDR3 runs to 15 residues. The germline gives CDR1 SGHRS, CDR2 YFSETQ. V was trimmed by 1 base and J by 6 bases, leaving 14 bases between them. The CDR3 sequence is CASSLSGGLPNEQFF. The CDR3 DNA reads TGCGCCAGCAGCTTGTCGGGCGGGCTACCCAATGAGCAGTTCTTC.

This clonotype was seen a handful of times. V is TRBV24-1 and J is TRBJ2-3, with D possibly TRBD1 on 6 matching bases. The CDR3 covers 15 residues. V was trimmed by 3 bases and J by 3 bases, leaving 12 bases between them. Germline V CDR1 and CDR2: KGHDR, SFDVKD. The CDR3 sequence: CATSDPSDRTDTQYF. CDR3 DNA: TGTGCCACCAGTGATCCGTCGGACAGAACAGATACGCAGTATTTT.

Many counts were recorded for this clonotype. This chain links TRBV20-1 with TRBJ2-7, with a possible D match to TRBD1 (5 bases). V lost 5 bases, J lost 3 bases, and 20 bases lay in between. CDR1 is DFQATT and CDR2 is SNEGSKA in the germline V gene (reference sequence). This CDR3 is built from 15 residues. The CDR3: CSASPNRLGDYEQYF. CDR3 nucleotide sequence: TGCAGTGCTTCACCAAACCGGCTAGGGGACTACGAGCAGTACTTC.

The chain employs TRBV7-3 and TRBJ2-3, with 11 positions matching TRBD2. With V trimmed by 5 bases and J by 4 bases, 8 bases remained unmatched. Germline V lookup: CDR1 SGHTA, CDR2 FQGTGA. The CDR3 is 16 residues long. CDR3 residues: CASSPIAGGPADTQYF. CDR3 coding DNA: TGTGCCAGCAGCCCGATAGCGGGGGGGCCCGCAGATACGCAGTATTTT.

J is TRBJ2-5 and V is TRBV6-6; TRBD2 matches at 14 bases. This CDR3 comprises 18 residues. V trimming: 5 bases; J trimming: 2 bases; junction bases outside the gene matches: 10. Germline lookup yields CDR1 MNHNY and CDR2 SVGAGI (reference sequence). The CDR3 reads CASSPRTSGGPGQETQYF. The DNA of the CDR3 is TGTGCCAGCAGTCCCCGGACTAGCGGGGGGCCGGGACAAGAGACCCAGTACTTC.

This clonotype has just a few counts. The rearrangement links TRBV3-1 to TRBJ2-1; tentative D call: TRBD2 (5 bases). Germline assignment: CDR1 LGHDT and CDR2 YNNKEL (reference sequence). V was cut by 3 bases and J by 6 bases, with 12 bases left in between. The CDR3 runs to 14 residues. The CDR3 DNA reads TGTGCCAGCAGCCAGTCGGACTCTTTCAATGAGCAGTTCTTC. Translating gives CASSQSDSFNEQFF.

V usage is TRBV9 and J usage is TRBJ2-3; D gene uncertain. Per the germline V gene, CDR1 is SGDLS and CDR2 is YYNGEE. The CDR3 totals 16 residues. Trimming cost V 4 bases and J 0 bases, with 15 bases left between them. CDR3 coding DNA: TGTGCCAGCAGCCCACTCTCCATAACTAGCACAGATACGCAGTATTTT. Its translation is CASSPLSITSTDTQYF. Full variable domain (missing parts from reference TRBV9 and TRBJ2-3): DSGVTQTPKHLITATGQRVTLRCSPRSGDLSVYWYQQSLDQGLQFLIQYYNGEERAKGNILERFSAQQFPDLHSELNLSSLELGDSALYFCASSPLSITSTDTQYFGPGTRLTVL.

The rearrangement joins TRBV19 to TRBJ1-2; a possible D gene is TRBD1 (6 bases). The CDR3 covers 14 residues. Looked up from germline, CDR1 is LNHDA and CDR2 is SQIVND (reference sequence). V shed 5 bases and J shed 4 bases, with 14 bases lying between them. CDR3 loop: CASSDTDRTYGYTF. The CDR3 coding sequence is TGTGCCAGTAGTGACACTGACAGGACCTATGGCTACACCTTC.

The V call is TRBV5-1, the J call TRBJ1-2, with 9 bases identical to TRBD1. The germline V gene has CDR1 SGHRS and CDR2 YFSETQ. This CDR3 region has 14 residues. Trimming took 4 bases from V and 6 from J; bases not matched to a gene: 7. The CDR3 reads CASSRDRARDGYTF. In DNA form, the CDR3 reads TGCGCCAGCAGCCGGGACAGGGCGAGGGATGGCTACACCTTC.

This clonotype was detected a few times. The chain recombines TRBV20-1 with TRBJ2-3, with 7 bases matching TRBD2. The ends lost 3 bases at V and 1 base at J; junction bases unmatched: 4. Germline CDR1 is DFQATT and CDR2 is SNEGSKA (reference sequence). The CDR3 loop spans 14 amino acids. Here the CDR3 reads CSASHTSGTDTQYF. In DNA form, the CDR3 reads TGCAGTGCTAGCCACACTAGCGGCACAGATACGCAGTATTTT.

This clonotype showed up just a few times. V is TRBV11-2 and J is TRBJ2-7, with no clear D. The CDR3 totals 14 residues. The ends were cut back, 0 bases at V and 6 bases at J, with 12 bases in the middle. CDR1 is SGHAT, CDR2 FQNNGV, per germline. The CDR3 DNA follows: TGTGCCAGCAGCTTAGATAGGCTAGTTTCCGAGCAGTACTTC. It yields the protein CASSLDRLVSEQYF. The variable domain in full, completed from reference TRBV11-2 and TRBJ2-7, reads EAGVAQSPRYKIIEKRQSVAFWCNPISGHATLYWYQQILGQGPKLLIQFQNNGVVDDSQLPKDRFSAERLKGVDSTLKIQPAKLEDSAVYLCASSLDRLVSEQYFGPGTRLTVT.

The V gene is TRBV7-9, the J gene TRBJ2-1; a weak D match, TRBD2 (5 bases). V lost 6 bases, J lost 10 bases, and 10 bases lay in between. The CDR3 spans 11 residues. From germline, CDR1 is SEHNR and CDR2 FQNEAQ (reference sequence). The CDR3 DNA sequence: TGTGCCAGCAGTATCGGGGTGGAGCAGTTCTTC. Amino acids: CASSIGVEQFF.

V gene TRBV28 combines with J gene TRBJ1-5; 9 bases are shared with TRBD1. CDR1 is MDHEN, CDR2 SYDVKM, per germline. The CDR3 covers 15 residues. Germline trimming cut 4 bases from V and 7 bases from J; bases unmatched to any gene: 8. CDR3 nucleotide sequence: TGTGCCAGCAGTTCGACAGGGGGAGGAGTGCAGCCCCAGCATTTT. Translation gives CASSSTGGGVQPQHF.

Many counts were recorded for this clonotype. The CDR3 loop is CASSPGDGYSYEQYF. The CDR3 DNA sequence: TGTGCCAGCAGCCCCGGGGACGGATACTCCTACGAGCAGTACTTC. J is TRBJ2-7 and V is TRBV9; either TRBD1 or TRBD2 may fit D (5 bases each). V lost 4 bases, J lost 0 bases, and 14 bases lay in between. The CDR3 is 15 amino acids. Germline V CDR1 and CDR2: SGDLS, YYNGEE.

The V gene is TRBV4-3, the J gene TRBJ2-1; D call uncertain. V lost 7 bases and J lost 2, with 15 bases in between. The CDR3 is made up of 15 amino acids. From germline, CDR1 is LGHNA and CDR2 YSLEER. The CDR3 region is CASTPSEYPYNEQFF. In nucleotides, the CDR3 is TGCGCCAGCACCCCATCGGAATACCCCTACAATGAGCAGTTCTTC.

This clonotype has just a few counts. V usage is TRBV7-2 and J usage is TRBJ1-5; possibly TRBD1 for D (5 bases). The CDR3 covers 15 residues. The germline gives CDR1 SGHTA, CDR2 FQGNSA. Trimming took 1 base from V and 1 from J, leaving 8 bases between them. CDR3 DNA sequence: TGTGCCAGCAGCTTAGTCTCAGGGAGCAATCAGCCCCAGCATTTT. It codes for CASSLVSGSNQPQHF.

This clonotype was counted a few times. The chain recombines TRBV6-2 or TRBV6-3 with TRBJ2-7, with no clear D. V lost 5 bases to trimming and J lost 7 bases, with 9 bases between them. This CDR3 comprises 11 residues. Germline loops: CDR1 MNHEY, CDR2 SVGEGT. As DNA, the CDR3 is TGTGCCAGCAGTCAAGCCTCGGAGCAGTACGTC. It yields the protein CASSQASEQYV.

The chain combines TRBV7-8 with TRBJ1-5; possibly TRBD1 for D (6 bases). V shed 5 bases and J shed 8 bases, with 22 bases lying between them. Germline V gene sequence: CDR1 SGHVS, CDR2 FQNEAQ. The CDR3 contains 16 residues. The CDR3 region is CASSPSLNGGKKPQHF. For the CDR3, the DNA is TGTGCCAGCAGCCCTTCCCTCAACGGGGGCAAGAAGCCCCAGCATTTT.

This rearrangement joins TRBV10-3 to TRBJ1-2; 7 positions match TRBD1. CDR1 is ENHRY, CDR2 SYGVKD, per germline. The V gene end was trimmed by 2 bases and the J gene end by 8 bases; junction bases not matched to a gene: 8. The CDR3 extends over 14 amino acids. Here the CDR3 reads CAISEATGVLGYTF. CDR3 sequence (DNA): TGTGCCATCAGTGAGGCCACAGGGGTTCTGGGCTACACCTTC.

This clonotype was detected ten times or more. The chain uses TRBV29-1 and TRBJ1-1; D remains unclear. V was pared by 4 bases and J by 6 bases, with 9 bases between. The CDR3 totals 11 residues. The germline CDR1 and CDR2 sequences are SQVTM and ANQGSEA. CDR3 bases: TGCAGCGTTGTCCGTGGAGCTGAAGCTTTCTTT. It specifies CSVVRGAEAFF. Supplemented by reference TRBV29-1 and TRBJ1-1, the full variable domain reads SAVISQKPSRDICQRGTSLTIQCQVDSQVTMMFWYRQQPGQSLTLIATANQGSEATYESGFVIDKFPISRPNLTFSTLTVSNMSPEDSSIYLCSVVRGAEAFFGQGTRLTVV.

In this sample, this clonotype turned up a few times. This chain links TRBV4-2 with TRBJ1-5, with no clear D. The CDR3 runs 14 residues. V lost 0 bases and J 7 bases, leaving 10 bases between the germline ends. From germline, CDR1 is LGHNA and CDR2 YNFKEQ. The CDR3 DNA follows: TGTGCCAGCAGCCAAGAACCGGGAAAACAGCCCCAGCATTTT. Its translation is CASSQEPGKQPQHF.